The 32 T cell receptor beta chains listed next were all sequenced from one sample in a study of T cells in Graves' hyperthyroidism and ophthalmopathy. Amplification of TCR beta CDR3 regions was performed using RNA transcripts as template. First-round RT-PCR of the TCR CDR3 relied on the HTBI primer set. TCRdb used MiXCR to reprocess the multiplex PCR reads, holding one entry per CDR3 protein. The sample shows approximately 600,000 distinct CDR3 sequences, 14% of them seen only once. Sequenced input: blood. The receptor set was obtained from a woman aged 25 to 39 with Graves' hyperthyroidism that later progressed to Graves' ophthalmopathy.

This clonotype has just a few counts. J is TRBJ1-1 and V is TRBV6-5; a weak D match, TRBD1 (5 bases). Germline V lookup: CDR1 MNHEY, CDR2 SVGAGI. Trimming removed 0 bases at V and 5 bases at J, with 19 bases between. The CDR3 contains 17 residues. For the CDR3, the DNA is TGTGCCAGCAGTTACTCGCAAACTTCCAGGGTTGGGACTGAAGCTTTCTTT. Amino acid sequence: CASSYSQTSRVGTEAFF.

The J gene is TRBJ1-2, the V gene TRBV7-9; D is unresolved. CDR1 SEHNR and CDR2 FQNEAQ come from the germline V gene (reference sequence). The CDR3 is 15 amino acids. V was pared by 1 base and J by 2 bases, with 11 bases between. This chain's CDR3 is CASSLEREINYGYTF. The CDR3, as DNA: TGTGCCAGCAGCTTAGAGCGGGAGATCAACTATGGCTACACCTTC. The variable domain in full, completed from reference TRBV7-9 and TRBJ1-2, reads DTGVSQNPRHKITKRGQNVTFRCDPISEHNRLYWYRQTLGQGPEFLTYFQNEAQLEKSRLLSDRFSAERPKGSFSTLEIQRTEQGDSAMYLCASSLEREINYGYTFGSGTRLTVV.

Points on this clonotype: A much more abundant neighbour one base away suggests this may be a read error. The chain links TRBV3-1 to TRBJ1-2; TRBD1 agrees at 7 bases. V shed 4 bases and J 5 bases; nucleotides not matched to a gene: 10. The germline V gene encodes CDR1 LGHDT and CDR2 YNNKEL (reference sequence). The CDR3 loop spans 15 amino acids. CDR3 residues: CASSRETGRGYGYTF. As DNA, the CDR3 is TGTGCCAGCAGCCGAGAGACAGGGAGAGGGTATGGCTACACCTTC.

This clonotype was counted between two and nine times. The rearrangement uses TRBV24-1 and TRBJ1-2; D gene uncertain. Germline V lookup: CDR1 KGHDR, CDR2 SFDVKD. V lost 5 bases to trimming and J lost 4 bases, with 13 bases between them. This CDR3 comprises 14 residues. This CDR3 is CATSGVGPSYGYTF. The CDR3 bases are TGTGCCACCAGTGGCGTAGGGCCCAGCTATGGCTACACCTTC.

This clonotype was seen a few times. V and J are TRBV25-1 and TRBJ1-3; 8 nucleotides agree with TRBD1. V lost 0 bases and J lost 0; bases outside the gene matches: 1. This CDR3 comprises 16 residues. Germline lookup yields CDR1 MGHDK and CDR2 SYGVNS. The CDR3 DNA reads TGTGCCAGCAGTGAATACAGGGGGCTCTCTGGAAACACCATATATTTT. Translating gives CASSEYRGLSGNTIYF. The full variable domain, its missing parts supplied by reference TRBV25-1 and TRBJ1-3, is EADIYQTPRYLVIGTGKKITLECSQTMGHDKMYWYQQDPGMELHLIHYSYGVNSTEKGDLSSESTVSRIRTEHFPLTLESARPSHTSQYLCASSEYRGLSGNTIYFGEGSWLTVV.

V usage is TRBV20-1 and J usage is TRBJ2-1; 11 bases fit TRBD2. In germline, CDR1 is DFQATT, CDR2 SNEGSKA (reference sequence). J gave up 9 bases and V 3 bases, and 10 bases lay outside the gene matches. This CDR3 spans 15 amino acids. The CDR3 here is CSASELLAGAIEQFF. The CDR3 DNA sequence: TGCAGTGCTAGCGAGTTACTAGCGGGAGCTATTGAGCAGTTCTTC.

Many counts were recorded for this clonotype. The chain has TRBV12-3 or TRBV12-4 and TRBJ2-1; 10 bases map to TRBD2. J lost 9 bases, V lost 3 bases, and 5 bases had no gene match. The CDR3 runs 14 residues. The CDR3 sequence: CASSFPSGSIEQFF. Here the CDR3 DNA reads TGTGCCAGCAGTTTCCCTAGCGGGAGCATTGAGCAGTTCTTC.

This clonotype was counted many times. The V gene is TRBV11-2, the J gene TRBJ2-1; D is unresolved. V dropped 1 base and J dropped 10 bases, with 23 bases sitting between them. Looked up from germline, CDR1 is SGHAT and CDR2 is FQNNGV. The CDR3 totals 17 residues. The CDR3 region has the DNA TGTGCCAGCAGCTTAGCCGAGGTCTATATAGCTTTTTGGGAGCAGTTCTTC. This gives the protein CASSLAEVYIAFWEQFF.

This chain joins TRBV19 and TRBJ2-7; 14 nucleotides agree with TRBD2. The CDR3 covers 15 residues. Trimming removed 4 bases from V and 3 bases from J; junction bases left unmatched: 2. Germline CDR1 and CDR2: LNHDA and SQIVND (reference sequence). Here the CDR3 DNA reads TGTGCCAGTAGTAGGACTAGCGGGAGGATCTACGAGCAGTACTTC. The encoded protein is CASSRTSGRIYEQYF.

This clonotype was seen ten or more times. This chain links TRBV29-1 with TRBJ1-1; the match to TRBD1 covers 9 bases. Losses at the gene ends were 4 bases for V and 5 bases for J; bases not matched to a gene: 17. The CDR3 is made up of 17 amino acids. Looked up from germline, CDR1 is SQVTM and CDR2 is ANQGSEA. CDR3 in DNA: TGCAGCGTTGTATACTCATTAGGGGGGACAGGGATTACTGAAGCTTTCTTT. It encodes CSVVYSLGGTGITEAFF.

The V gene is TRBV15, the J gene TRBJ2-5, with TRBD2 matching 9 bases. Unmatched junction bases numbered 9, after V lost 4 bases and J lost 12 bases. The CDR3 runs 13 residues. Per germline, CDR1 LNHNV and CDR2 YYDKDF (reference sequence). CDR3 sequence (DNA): TGTGCCACCAGCAATATAGCGGGAGCCCCGGAGTACTTC. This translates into CATSNIAGAPEYF. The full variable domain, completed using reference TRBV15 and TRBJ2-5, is DAMVIQNPRYQVTQFGKPVTLSCSQTLNHNVMYWYQQKSSQAPKLLFHYYDKDFNNEADTPDNFQSRRPNTSFCFLDIRSPGLGDTAMYLCATSNIAGAPEYFGPGTRLLVL.

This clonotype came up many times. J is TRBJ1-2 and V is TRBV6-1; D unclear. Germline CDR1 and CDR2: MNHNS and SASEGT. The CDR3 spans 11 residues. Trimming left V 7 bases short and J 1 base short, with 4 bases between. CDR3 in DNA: TGTGCCAGCACCCATAACTATGGCTACACCTTC. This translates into CASTHNYGYTF.

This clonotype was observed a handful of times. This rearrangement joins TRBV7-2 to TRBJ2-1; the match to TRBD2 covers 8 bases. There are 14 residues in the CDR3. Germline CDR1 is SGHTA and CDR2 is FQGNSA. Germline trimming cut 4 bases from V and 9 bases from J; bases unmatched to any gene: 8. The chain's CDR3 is CASSWGRLASEQFF. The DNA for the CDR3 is TGTGCCAGCAGCTGGGGGCGACTAGCGTCTGAGCAGTTCTTC.

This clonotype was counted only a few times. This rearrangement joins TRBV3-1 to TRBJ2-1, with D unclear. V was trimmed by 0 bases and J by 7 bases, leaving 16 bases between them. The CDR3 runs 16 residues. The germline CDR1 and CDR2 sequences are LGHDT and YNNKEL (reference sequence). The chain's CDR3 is CASSQERRLSVNEQFF. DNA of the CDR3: TGTGCCAGCAGCCAAGAACGGCGACTCAGTGTGAATGAGCAGTTCTTC.

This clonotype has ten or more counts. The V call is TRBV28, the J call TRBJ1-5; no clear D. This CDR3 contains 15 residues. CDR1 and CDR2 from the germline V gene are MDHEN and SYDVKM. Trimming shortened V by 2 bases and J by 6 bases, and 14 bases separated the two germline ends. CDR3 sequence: CASSLNSLSSQPQHF. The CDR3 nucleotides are TGTGCCAGCAGTTTAAATTCTTTGAGCTCTCAGCCCCAGCATTTT. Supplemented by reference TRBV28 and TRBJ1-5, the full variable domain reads DVKVTQSSRYLVKRTGEKVFLECVQDMDHENMFWYRQDPGLGLRLIYFSYDVKMKEKGDIPEGYSVSREKKERFSLILESASTNQTSMYLCASSLNSLSSQPQHFGDGTRLSIL.

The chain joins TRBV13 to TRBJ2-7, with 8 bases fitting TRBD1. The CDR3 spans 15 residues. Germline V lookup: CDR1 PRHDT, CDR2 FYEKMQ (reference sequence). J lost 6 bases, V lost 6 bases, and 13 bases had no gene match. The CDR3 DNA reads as TGTGCCAGCAGAGGAGCGGACAGGGTGTCTTGCGAGCAGTACTTC. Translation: CASRGADRVSCEQYF.

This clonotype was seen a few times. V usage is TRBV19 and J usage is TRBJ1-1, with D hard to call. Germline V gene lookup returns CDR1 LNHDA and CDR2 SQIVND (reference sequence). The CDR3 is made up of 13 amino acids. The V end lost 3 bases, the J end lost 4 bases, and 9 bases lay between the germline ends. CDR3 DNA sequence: TGTGCCAGTAGTATTAGCGGGGTCACTGAAGCTTTCTTT. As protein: CASSISGVTEAFF.

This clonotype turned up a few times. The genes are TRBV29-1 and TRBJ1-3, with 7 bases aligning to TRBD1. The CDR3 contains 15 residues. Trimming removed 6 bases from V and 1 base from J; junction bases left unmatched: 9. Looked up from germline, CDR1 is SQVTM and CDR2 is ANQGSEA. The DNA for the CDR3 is TGCAGCGTAGAGGGGACAGTGGTTTCTGGAAACACCATATATTTT. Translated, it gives CSVEGTVVSGNTIYF.

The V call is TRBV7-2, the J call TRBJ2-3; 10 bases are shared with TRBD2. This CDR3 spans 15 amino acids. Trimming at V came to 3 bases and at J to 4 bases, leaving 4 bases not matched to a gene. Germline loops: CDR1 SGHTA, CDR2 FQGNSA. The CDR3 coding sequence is TGTGCCAGCAGCTTTTCCAGCGGGAGGGCAGATACGCAGTATTTT. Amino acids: CASSFSSGRADTQYF.

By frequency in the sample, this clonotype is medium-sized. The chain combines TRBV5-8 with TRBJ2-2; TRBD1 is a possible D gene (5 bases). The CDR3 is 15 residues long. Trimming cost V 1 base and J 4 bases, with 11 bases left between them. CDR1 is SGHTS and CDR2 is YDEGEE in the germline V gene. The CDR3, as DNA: TGTGCCAGCAGCTTGCAGGGATTGGGCACCGGGGAGCTGTTTTTT. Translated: CASSLQGLGTGELFF.

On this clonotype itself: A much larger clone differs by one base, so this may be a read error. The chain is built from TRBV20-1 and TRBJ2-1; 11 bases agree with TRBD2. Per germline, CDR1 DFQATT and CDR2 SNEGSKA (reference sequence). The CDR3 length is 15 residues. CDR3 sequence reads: CSAPTGTSGYTEQFF. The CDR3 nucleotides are TGCAGTGCTCCTACCGGGACTAGCGGTTACACTGAGCAGTTCTTC.

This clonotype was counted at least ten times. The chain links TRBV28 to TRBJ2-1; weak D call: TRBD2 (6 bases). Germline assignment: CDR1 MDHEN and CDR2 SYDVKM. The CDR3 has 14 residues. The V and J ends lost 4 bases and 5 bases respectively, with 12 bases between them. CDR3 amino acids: CASSSREYDNEQFF. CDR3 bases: TGTGCCAGCAGTTCCCGGGAGTATGACAATGAGCAGTTCTTC.

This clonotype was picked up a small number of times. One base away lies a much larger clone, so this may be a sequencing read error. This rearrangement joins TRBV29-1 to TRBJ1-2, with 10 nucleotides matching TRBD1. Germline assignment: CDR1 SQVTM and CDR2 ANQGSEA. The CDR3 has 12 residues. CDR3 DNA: TGCAGCGCCGGACAGGGGGTGTATGACTACACCTTC. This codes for CSAGQGVYDYTF.

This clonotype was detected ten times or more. CDR3 DNA: TGCAGTGCTAGTTGGGGGATGAATAATTCACCCCTCCACTTT. Protein sequence: CSASWGMNNSPLHF. The chain combines TRBV20-1 with TRBJ1-6, with a possible D match to TRBD1 (5 bases). The CDR3 runs to 14 residues. Germline CDR1 and CDR2: DFQATT and SNEGSKA (reference sequence). The V gene lost 3 bases and the J gene lost 5 bases, with 11 bases spanning the gap.

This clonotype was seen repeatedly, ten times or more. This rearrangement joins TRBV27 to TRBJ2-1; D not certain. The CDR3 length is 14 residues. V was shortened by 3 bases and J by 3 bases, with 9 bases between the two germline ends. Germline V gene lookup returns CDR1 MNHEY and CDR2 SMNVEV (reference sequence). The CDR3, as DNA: TGTGCCAGCAGTTTGGGGAACAGCTACAATGAGCAGTTCTTC. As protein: CASSLGNSYNEQFF.

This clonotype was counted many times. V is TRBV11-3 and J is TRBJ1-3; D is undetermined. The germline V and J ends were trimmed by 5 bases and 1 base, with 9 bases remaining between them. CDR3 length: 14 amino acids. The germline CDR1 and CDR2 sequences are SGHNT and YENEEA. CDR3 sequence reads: CASSLGTSGNTIYF. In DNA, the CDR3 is TGTGCCAGCAGCCTAGGAACTTCTGGAAACACCATATATTTT. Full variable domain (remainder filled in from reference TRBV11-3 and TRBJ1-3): EAGVVQSPRYKIIEKKQPVAFWCNPISGHNTLYWYLQNLGQGPELLIRYENEEAVDDSQLPKDRFSAERLKGVDSTLKIQPAELGDSAVYLCASSLGTSGNTIYFGEGSWLTVV.

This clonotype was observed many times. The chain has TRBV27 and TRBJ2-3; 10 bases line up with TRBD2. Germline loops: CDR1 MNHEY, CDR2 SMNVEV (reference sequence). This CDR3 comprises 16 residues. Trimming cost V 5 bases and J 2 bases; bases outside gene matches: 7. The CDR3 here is CASSPRLAGSTDTQYF. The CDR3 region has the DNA TGTGCCAGCAGTCCCCGACTAGCGGGTTCCACAGATACGCAGTATTTT.

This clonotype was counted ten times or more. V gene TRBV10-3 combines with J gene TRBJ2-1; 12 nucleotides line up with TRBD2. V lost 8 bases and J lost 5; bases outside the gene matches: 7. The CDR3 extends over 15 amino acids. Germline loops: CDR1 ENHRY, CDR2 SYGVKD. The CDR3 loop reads CAIAPSGREDNEQFF. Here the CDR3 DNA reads TGTGCCATCGCCCCTAGCGGGAGGGAGGACAATGAGCAGTTCTTC.

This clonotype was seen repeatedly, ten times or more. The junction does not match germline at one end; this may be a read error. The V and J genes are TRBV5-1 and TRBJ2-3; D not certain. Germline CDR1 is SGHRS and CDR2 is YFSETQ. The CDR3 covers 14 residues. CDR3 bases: TGTGCCAGCAGCTTAGATCCAAGCACAGATACGCAGTATTTT. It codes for CASSLDPSTDTQYF.

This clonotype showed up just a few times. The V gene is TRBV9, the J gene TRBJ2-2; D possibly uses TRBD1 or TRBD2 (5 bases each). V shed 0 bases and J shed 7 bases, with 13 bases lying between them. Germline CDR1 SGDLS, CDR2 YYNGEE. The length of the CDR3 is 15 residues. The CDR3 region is CASSVVAGTVGELFF. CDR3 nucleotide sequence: TGTGCCAGCAGCGTAGTTGCCGGGACGGTCGGGGAGCTGTTTTTT.

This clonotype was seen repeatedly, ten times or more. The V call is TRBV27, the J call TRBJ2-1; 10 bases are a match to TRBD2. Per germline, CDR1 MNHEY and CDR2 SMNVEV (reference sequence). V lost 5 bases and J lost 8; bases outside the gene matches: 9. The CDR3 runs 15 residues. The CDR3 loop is CASSHGTSVSDEQFF. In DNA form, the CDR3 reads TGTGCCAGCAGTCACGGGACTAGCGTTAGCGATGAGCAGTTCTTC.

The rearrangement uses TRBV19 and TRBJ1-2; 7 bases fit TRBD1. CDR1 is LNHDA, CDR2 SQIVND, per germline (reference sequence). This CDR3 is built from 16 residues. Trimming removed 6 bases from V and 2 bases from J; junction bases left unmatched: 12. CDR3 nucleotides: TGTGCCAGTAGGCCCTCCCGGGACAGCGCAAACTATGGCTACACCTTC. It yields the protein CASRPSRDSANYGYTF.